This note documents a single TCR beta chain sequence. This sample was included in a study of shared T cell receptors in the human thymus. The repertoire was sequenced with immunoSEQ multiplex PCR; TCRdb's copy has only in-frame clones and lacks some. The sample yields more than 550,000 clones, over 75% seen once. The V end was cut by 2 bases, the J end by 0 bases, with 13 bases between. The CDR3 totals 15 residues. From germline, CDR1 is SQVTM and CDR2 ANQGSEA. The same data also contributed to another study, on human thymus T cells. That paper adds: Thymus specimens were resections from corrective heart surgery. Unrelated individuals reportedly shared highly overlapping thymic TCR repertoires.

This chain uses TRBV29-1 with TRBJ1-1; no definite D call. This receptor was identified in a girl in the first two years of life with a congenital heart defect. Sequenced sample: thymocytes. The CDR3 DNA reads as TGCAGCGTTGAACGTCCCAGGCCGATGAACACTGAAGCTTTCTTT. Its protein is CSVERPRPMNTEAFF.